This T cell receptor beta chain was documented in a study of blood T cell repertoires in COVID-19. Overall study context: Samples came from the United States, Italy and Spain, spanning acute and convalescent COVID-19. PBMCs, B-cell-depleted T cells, or T cells were the source of the cDNA or gDNA that made up the material.

The V end was cut by 4 bases, the J end by 4 bases, with 9 bases between. The CDR3 covers 13 residues. The germline V gene has CDR1 SGHNT and CDR2 YYREEE (reference sequence). Only in-frame clones appear in the TCRdb table, and some are missing; sequencing was by immunoSEQ multiplex PCR. In the table there are fewer than 150,000 clones, about 91% of which are singletons. What was sequenced was peripheral blood. The source of this sequence is a human donor in a cohort sampled during active COVID-19. The chain uses TRBV5-4 and TRBJ1-3; D is undetermined. CDR3 sequence (DNA): TGTGCCAGCAGCCGGACTGGCGGAAACACCATATATTTT. This gives the protein CASSRTGGNTIYF.